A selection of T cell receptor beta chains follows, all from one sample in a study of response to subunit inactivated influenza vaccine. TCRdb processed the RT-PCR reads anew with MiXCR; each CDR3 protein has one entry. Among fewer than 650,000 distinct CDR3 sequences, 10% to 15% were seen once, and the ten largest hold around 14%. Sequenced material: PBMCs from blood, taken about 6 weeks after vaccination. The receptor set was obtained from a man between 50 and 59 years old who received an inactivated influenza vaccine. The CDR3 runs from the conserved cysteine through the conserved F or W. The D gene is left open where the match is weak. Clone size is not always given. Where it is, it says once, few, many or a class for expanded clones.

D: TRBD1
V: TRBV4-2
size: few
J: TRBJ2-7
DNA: TGTGCCAGCAGCCAAGCCGCGACAGGGGCGGCCTACGAGCAGTACTTC
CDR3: CASSQAATGAAYEQYF

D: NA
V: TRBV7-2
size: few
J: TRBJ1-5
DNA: TGTGCCAGCAGCTTGGAGGGCCCCCAGCCCCAGCATTTT
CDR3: CASSLEGPQPQHF

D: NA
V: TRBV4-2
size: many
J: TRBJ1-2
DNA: TGTGCCAGCAGCCAAGATCGGGTGGGATTCGGTAGCAACTATGGCTACACCTTC
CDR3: CASSQDRVGFGSNYGYTF

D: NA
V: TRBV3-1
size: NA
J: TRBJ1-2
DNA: TGTGCCAGCAGCCAAGGACCGCCGGGGGGCGGCTATGGCTACACCTTC
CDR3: CASSQGPPGGGYGYTF

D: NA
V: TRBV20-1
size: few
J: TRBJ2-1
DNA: TGCAGTGTAACCCCGACCCGGTACAATGAGCAGTTCTTC
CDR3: CSVTPTRYNEQFF

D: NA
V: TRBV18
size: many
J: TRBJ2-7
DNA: TGTGCCAGCTCGCCAGGCAGCGGACAGTCCTACGAGCAGTACTTC
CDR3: CASSPGSGQSYEQYF

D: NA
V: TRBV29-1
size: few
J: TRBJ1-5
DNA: TGCAGCGTTGAATTGGTCACCCAGCAGCCCCAGCATTTT
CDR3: CSVELVTQQPQHF

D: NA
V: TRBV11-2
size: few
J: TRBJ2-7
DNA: TGTGCCAGCAGCTTAGGTGGGCAGGGAACGGGGGAGCAGTACTTC
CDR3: CASSLGGQGTGEQYF

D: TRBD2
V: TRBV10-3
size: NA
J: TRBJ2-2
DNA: TGTGCCATGCGGGGGTCCGGGGAGCTGTTTTTT
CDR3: CAMRGSGELFF

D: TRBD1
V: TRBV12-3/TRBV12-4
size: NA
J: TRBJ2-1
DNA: TGTGCCAGCAGTCCGGACAGGGGGTCCTACAATGAGCAGTTCTTC
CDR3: CASSPDRGSYNEQFF

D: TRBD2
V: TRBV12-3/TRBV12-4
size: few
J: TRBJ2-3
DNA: TGTGCCAGCAGTTCCGGGACTAGGGTTTCTGATACGCAGTATTTT
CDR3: CASSSGTRVSDTQYF

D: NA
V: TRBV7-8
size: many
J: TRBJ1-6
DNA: TGTGCCAGCAGCTTTCAGACAGGAGATAATTCACCCCTCCACTTT
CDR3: CASSFQTGDNSPLHF

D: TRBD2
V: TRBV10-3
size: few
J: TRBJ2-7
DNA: TGTGCCGTGGCGGGGGACTACGAGCAGTACTTC
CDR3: CAVAGDYEQYF

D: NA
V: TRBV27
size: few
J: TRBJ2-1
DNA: TGTGCCAGCAGCGTGGGAGTAGGATCCTACAATGAGCAGTTCTTC
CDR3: CASSVGVGSYNEQFF

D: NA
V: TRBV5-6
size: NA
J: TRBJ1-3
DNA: TGTGCCAGCAGCTTGGATCTCGGCACCATATATTTT
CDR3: CASSLDLGTIYF

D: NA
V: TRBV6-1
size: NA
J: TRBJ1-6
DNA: TGTGCCAGCTGGCGACAGATTAATTCACCCCTCCACTTT
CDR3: CASWRQINSPLHF

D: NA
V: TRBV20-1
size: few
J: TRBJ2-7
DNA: TGCAGTGCTCCGGACAGAATCTACGAGCAGTACTTC
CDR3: CSAPDRIYEQYF

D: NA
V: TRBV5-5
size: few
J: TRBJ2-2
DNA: TGTGCCAGCAGCAATCTTAAAGCAAACACCGGGGAGCTGTTTTTT
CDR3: CASSNLKANTGELFF

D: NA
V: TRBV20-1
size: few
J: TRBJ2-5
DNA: TGCAGTGCTAGAGATCGGCTAGCGCTAAACCAAGAGACCCAGTACTTC
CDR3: CSARDRLALNQETQYF

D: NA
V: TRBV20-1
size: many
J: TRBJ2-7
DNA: TGCAGTGCTAGTGGGCAGGGGTTCTACGAGCAGTACTTC
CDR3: CSASGQGFYEQYF

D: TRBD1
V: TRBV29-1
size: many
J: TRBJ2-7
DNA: TGCAGCGTTGAAGACCCTTTTACCCGGGACAGGGGTGGCGAGCAGTACTTC
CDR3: CSVEDPFTRDRGGEQYF

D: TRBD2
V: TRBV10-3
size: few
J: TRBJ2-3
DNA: TGTGCCATCAGTGAGCATCCTGGACTAGCGGGAGGGCCGACAGATACGCAGTATTTT
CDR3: CAISEHPGLAGGPTDTQYF

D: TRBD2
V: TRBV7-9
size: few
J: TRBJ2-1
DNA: TGTGCCAGCAGCGCCACTAGCGGGGCCCGCTCCTACAATGAGCAGTTCTTC
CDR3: CASSATSGARSYNEQFF

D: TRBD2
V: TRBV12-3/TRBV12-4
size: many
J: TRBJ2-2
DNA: TGTGCCAGCAGTTTACGGGGACTAGCGGGGACCGGGGAGCTGTTTTTT
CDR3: CASSLRGLAGTGELFF

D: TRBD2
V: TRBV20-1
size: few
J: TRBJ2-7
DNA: TGCAGTGCTAGAGATCTAGCGGGAGGTCACGAGCAGTACTTC
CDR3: CSARDLAGGHEQYF

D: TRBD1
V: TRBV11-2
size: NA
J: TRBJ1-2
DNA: TGTGCCAGCAGCTTACGCCGGGACAGGGTTGTTGGCTACACCTTC
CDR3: CASSLRRDRVVGYTF

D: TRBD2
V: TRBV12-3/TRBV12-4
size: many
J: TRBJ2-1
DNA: TGTGCCAGCAGTCCCGTTGGGGGGGGTAACAATGAGCAGTTCTTC
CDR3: CASSPVGGGNNEQFF

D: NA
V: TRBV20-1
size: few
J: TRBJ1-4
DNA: TGCAGTGCTAGAGACTGGTATGTCTCTCGAGCAAATGAAAAACTGTTTTTT
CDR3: CSARDWYVSRANEKLFF

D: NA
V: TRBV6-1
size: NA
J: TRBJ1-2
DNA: TGTGCCAGCAGTGGGCCGGGACAAGACTATGGCTACACCTTC
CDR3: CASSGPGQDYGYTF

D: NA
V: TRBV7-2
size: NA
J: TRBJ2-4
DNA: TGTGCCAGCAGCTTAGGGGAAGCGGGAAACATTCAGTACTTC
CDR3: CASSLGEAGNIQYF

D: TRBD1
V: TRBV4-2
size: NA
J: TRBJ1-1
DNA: TGTGCCAGCAGCCAAGCCGGACAGGGGGCCGCTGAAGCTTTCTTT
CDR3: CASSQAGQGAAEAFF

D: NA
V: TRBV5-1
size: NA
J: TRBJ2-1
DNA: TGCGCCAGCAGCAGGTGGGAGTACTCCAATGAGCAGTTCTTC
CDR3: CASSRWEYSNEQFF

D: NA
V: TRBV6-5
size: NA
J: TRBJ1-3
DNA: TGTGCCAGCAGTTACTCGAGGGATAACTCTGGAAACACCATATATTTT
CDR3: CASSYSRDNSGNTIYF

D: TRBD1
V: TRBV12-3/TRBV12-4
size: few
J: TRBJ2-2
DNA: TGTGCCAGCAGTTTTAGACAGGGGGCAAGCGGGGAGCTGTTTTTT
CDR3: CASSFRQGASGELFF

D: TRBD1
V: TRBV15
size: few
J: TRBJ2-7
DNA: TGTGCCACCAGCAGAAGACAGGGAGTAGGGTCCGAGCAGTACTTC
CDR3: CATSRRQGVGSEQYF

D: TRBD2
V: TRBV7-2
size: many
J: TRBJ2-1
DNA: TGTGCCAGCAGCTTCCTAGCGGGAGCTTACAATGAGCAGTTCTTC
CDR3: CASSFLAGAYNEQFF

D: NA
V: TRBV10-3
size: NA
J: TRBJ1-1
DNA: TGTGCCATCACGGCGGGTGGGAACACTGAAGCTTTCTTT
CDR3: CAITAGGNTEAFF

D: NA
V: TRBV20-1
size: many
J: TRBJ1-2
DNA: TGCAGTGCTAGACGAAATCTTCTAGGGCTGGGTGGCTACACCTTC
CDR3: CSARRNLLGLGGYTF

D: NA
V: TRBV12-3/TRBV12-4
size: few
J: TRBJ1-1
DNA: TGTGCCAGCAGTTTAAAGGTCGGAAGGAACACTGAAGCTTTCTTT
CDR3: CASSLKVGRNTEAFF

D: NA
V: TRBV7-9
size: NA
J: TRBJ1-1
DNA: TGTGCCAGCAGCTCGCCCCCCACGTCCGACACTGAAGCTTTCTTT
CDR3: CASSSPPTSDTEAFF

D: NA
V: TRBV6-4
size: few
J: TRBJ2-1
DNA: TGTGCCAGGACGGGCGGCCTTTACAATGAGCAGTTCTTC
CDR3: CARTGGLYNEQFF

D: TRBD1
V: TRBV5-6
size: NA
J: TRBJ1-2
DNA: TGTGCCAGCAGCTGGAGGGGGCAGTCTGGCTACACCTTC
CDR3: CASSWRGQSGYTF